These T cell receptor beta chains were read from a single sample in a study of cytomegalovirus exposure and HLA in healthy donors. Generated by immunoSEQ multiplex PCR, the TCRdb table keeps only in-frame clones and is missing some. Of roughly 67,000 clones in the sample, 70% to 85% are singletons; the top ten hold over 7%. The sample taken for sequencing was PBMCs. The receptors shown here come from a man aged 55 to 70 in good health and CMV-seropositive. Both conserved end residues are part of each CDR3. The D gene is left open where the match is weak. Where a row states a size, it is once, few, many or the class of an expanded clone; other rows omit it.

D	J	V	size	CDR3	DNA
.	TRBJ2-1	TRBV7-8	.	CASSFNRALDREQFF	TGTGCCAGCAGCTTCAACAGGGCACTGGATAGGGAGCAGTTCTTC
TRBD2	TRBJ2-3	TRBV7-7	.	CASSRSGSGADTQYF	TGTGCTAGCAGCCGTAGCGGGAGCGGCGCAGATACGCAGTATTTT
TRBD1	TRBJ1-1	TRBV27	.	CASSYRGRDTEAFF	TGTGCCAGCAGTTACAGGGGGAGAGACACTGAAGCTTTCTTT
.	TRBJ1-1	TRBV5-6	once	CASSLGGGGDYTEAFF	TGTGCCAGCAGCTTGGGGGGGGGAGGGGATTACACTGAAGCTTTCTTT
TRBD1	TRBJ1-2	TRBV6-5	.	CASSKTGGHYGYTF	TGTGCCAGCAGTAAAACAGGGGGCCACTATGGCTACACCTTC
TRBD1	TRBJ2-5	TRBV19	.	CASSISTGGRETQYF	TGTGCCAGTAGTATATCGACAGGGGGCCGGGAGACCCAGTACTTC
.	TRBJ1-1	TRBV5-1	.	CASGGEGGTEAFF	TGCGCCAGCGGTGGGGAAGGCGGGACTGAAGCTTTCTTT
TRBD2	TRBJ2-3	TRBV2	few	CASSDWLAGGLQYF	TGTGCCAGCAGTGATTGGCTAGCGGGGGGGTTACAGTATTTT
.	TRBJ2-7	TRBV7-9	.	CASSVDFYEQYF	TGTGCCAGCAGCGTGGACTTTTACGAGCAGTACTTC
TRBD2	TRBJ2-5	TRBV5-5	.	CASSSGLAGQETQYF	TGTGCCAGCAGCTCCGGACTAGCGGGCCAAGAGACCCAGTACTTC
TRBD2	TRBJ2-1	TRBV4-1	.	CASSQVAAGGLDEQFF	TGCGCCAGCAGCCAAGTGGCAGCGGGGGGGTTGGATGAGCAGTTCTTC
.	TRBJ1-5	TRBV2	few	CATSAPTWGGLSNQPQHF	TGTGCCACCAGTGCCCCCACCTGGGGAGGACTTAGCAATCAGCCCCAGCATTTT
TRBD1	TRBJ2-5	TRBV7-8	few	CASSWDRGGAGETQYF	TGTGCCAGCAGCTGGGACAGGGGAGGGGCGGGTGAGACCCAGTACTTC
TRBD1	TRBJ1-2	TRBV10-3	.	CAISDPWDSYGYTF	TGTGCCATCAGTGATCCCTGGGACAGTTACGGCTACACCTTC
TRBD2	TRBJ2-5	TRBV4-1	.	CASSPGLAGGRETQYF	TGCGCCAGCAGCCCGGGACTAGCGGGTGGGAGGGAGACCCAGTACTTC
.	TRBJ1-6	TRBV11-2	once	CASSMQNSPLHF	TGTGCCAGCAGCATGCAGAATTCACCCCTCCACTTT
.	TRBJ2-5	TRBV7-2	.	CASSLKEVQETQYF	TGTGCCAGCAGCTTAAAAGAGGTCCAAGAGACCCAGTACTTC